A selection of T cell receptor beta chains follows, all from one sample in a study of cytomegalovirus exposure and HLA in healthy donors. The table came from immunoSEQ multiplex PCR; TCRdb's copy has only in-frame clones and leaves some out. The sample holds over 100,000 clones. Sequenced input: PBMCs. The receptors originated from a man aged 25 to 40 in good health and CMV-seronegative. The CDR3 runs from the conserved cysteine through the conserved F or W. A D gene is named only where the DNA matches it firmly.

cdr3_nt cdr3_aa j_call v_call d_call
TGTGCCTGGAGTGTCCGACGTGCGGGGGGGTTTGGAGAGACCCAGTACTTC CAWSVRRAGGFGETQYF TRBJ2-5 TRBV30 TRBD2
TGTGCCAGCAGCTTGGCGCTAGGCCGGGAGACCCAGTACTTC CASSLALGRETQYF TRBJ2-5 TRBV5-4 .
TGTGCCAGCTCACCGACAGGAACTAATGAAAAACTGTTTTTT CASSPTGTNEKLFF TRBJ1-4 TRBV18 .
TGTGCCAGCAGCTCCCCACTTTGGTCCTACAATGAGCAGTTCTTC CASSSPLWSYNEQFF TRBJ2-1 TRBV7-2 .
TGTGCCAGCAGCCAAGCGGCAGGGGACTACCTGAACACTGAAGCTTTCTTT CASSQAAGDYLNTEAFF TRBJ1-1 TRBV4-2 .
TGTGCCAGCAGTTTCGGCGGCTCCTACGAGCAGTACTTC CASSFGGSYEQYF TRBJ2-7 TRBV27 .
TGTGCCAGCAGCCTAGGGGTGACTGGTTTGGGTACGCAGTATTTT CASSLGVTGLGTQYF TRBJ2-3 TRBV7-9 .
TGTGCCAGCAGTGCAGGGTCCGACGAGCAGTACTTC CASSAGSDEQYF TRBJ2-7 TRBV6-5 .
TGTGCCAGCAGCTTATCTTTGGGGACAGCCTCCTACGAGCAGTACTTC CASSLSLGTASYEQYF TRBJ2-7 TRBV7-8 TRBD1
TGTGCCAGCAGCTTAGGACTAGCGGGGGTGTCTAGAGAGACCCAGTACTTC CASSLGLAGVSRETQYF TRBJ2-5 TRBV7-8 TRBD2
TGTGCCAGTAGTATTCGGAGAGACTACCCCCATACGCAGTATTTT CASSIRRDYPHTQYF TRBJ2-3 TRBV19 .
TGTGCCAGCAGCTTAGGGGGGCACACTGAAGCTTTCTTT CASSLGGHTEAFF TRBJ1-1 TRBV7-9 .
TGCGCCAGCAGCTTGGCGCCGCGGGGAGACACTGAAGCTTTCTTT CASSLAPRGDTEAFF TRBJ1-1 TRBV5-1 .
TGCGCCAGCAGCTTGGATCCGTCCGGGGATGAGCAGTTCTTC CASSLDPSGDEQFF TRBJ2-1 TRBV5-1 .
TGTGCCAGCAGCTTAGGAGGGGGCACCAACTCTGGGGCCAACGTCCTGACTTTC CASSLGGGTNSGANVLTF TRBJ2-6 TRBV7-2 TRBD1
TGTGCCAGCAGCCGGGACACACGCACTGAAGCTTTCTTT CASSRDTRTEAFF TRBJ1-1 TRBV2 .
TGTGCCAGCAGCTCGCCGGACAGGGGGCTTGAATCACCCCTCCACTTT CASSSPDRGLESPLHF TRBJ1-6 TRBV5-4 TRBD1
TGTGCCAGCAGCCCACGGACAGGGGGCTCCAACCAGCCCCAGCATTTT CASSPRTGGSNQPQHF TRBJ1-5 TRBV4-2 TRBD1
TGTGCCAGCAGAGCGGACAGGGCGGGGGACTATGGCTACACCTTC CASRADRAGDYGYTF TRBJ1-2 TRBV6-6 TRBD1
TGTGCCAGCAGCTTAGAGACGGGGGGCCAATCCGAGACCCAGTACTTC CASSLETGGQSETQYF TRBJ2-5 TRBV11-1 .
TGCGCCAGCAGCTTGGAAGCGGGGGTCGGCACCGGGGAGCTGTTTTTT CASSLEAGVGTGELFF TRBJ2-2 TRBV5-1 TRBD2
TGTGCCAGCAGTTTGTGGGAACTAGCGGGGACCGGAGAGACCCAGTACTTC CASSLWELAGTGETQYF TRBJ2-5 TRBV28 TRBD2
TGTGCCACCAGCAGAGACGCGGGGGGATACTCTGGGGCCAACGTCCTGACTTTC CATSRDAGGYSGANVLTF TRBJ2-6 TRBV15 TRBD2
TGTGCCACCAGCACCATGTGGGAGGGAGAAGCTTTCTTT CATSTMWEGEAFF TRBJ1-1 TRBV15 .
TGTGCCAGCAGTTTAGTGTCTGGGGGGAACTATGGCTACACCTTC CASSLVSGGNYGYTF TRBJ1-2 TRBV27 .
TGTGCCAGCAGCTCCTTCCCAGAGACCCAGTACTTC CASSSFPETQYF TRBJ2-5 TRBV5-6 .
TGTGCCAGCACCCAGGGGGGCTACGAGCAGTACTTC CASTQGGYEQYF TRBJ2-7 TRBV28 .
TGTGCCAGCAGTTCCGGCTACAGGGGGAGTGAAAAACTGTTTTTT CASSSGYRGSEKLFF TRBJ1-4 TRBV2 TRBD1